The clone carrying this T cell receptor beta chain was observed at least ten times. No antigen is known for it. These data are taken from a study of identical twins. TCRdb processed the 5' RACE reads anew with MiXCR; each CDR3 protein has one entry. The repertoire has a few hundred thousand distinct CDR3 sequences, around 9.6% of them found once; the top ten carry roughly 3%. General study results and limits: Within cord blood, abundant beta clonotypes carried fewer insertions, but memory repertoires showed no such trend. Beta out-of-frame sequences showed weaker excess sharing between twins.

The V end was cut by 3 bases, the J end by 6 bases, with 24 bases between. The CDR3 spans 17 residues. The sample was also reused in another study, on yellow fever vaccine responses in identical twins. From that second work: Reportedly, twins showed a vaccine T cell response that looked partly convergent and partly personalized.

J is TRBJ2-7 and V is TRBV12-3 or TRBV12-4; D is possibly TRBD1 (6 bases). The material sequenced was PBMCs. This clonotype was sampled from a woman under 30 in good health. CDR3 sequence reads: CASSLFGRQGRGSEQYF. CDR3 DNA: TGTGCCAGCAGTTTGTTTGGACGTCAAGGCAGGGGAAGCGAGCAGTACTTC.